This T cell receptor (beta chain) was found in a study of shared clonotypes between healthy human individuals. Whole-study context: Aged between 18 and 49, the donors were a couple of women and a few men.

Of note for this clone: Its antigen is not identified.

TCRdb keeps only in-frame clones here, not all; method: immunoSEQ multiplex PCR. This sample carries 2 million to 2.5 million clones, around 92% of them seen once, and the ten largest clones take approximately 0.41%. Study-level points and caveats: An effect of sequencing depth on clonotype sharing among donors was expected.

The CDR3 contains 13 residues. Trimming stripped 1 base from V and 7 bases from J, with 10 bases between. Germline CDR1 is SGHTA and CDR2 is FQGNSA. This TCR came from a young man in good health. Some clones in this sample may be carry-over from other donors' samples. Specimen: naive CD4+ T cells from PBMCs. Subset: CD45RA+ positively selected. The chain uses TRBV7-2 and TRBJ1-2, with D possibly being TRBD1 (5 bases). The DNA of the CDR3 is TGTGCCAGCAGCTTAGGGCAGGGACCTGGCTACACCTTC. Encoded protein: CASSLGQGPGYTF.